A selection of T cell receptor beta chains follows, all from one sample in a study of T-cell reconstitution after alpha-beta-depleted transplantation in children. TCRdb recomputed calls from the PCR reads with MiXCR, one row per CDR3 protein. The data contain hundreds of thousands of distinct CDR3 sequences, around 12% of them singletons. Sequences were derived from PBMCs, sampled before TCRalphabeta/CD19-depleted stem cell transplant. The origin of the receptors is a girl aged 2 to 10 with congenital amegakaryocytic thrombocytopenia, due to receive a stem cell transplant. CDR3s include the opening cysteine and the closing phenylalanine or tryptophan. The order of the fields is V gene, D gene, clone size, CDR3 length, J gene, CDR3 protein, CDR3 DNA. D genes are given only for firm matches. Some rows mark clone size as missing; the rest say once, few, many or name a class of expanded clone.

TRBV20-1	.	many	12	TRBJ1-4	CSATWDGEKLFF	TGCAGTGCTACTTGGGACGGAGAAAAACTGTTTTTT
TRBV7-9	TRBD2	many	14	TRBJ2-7	CASSSRSSGYEQYF	TGTGCCAGCAGCTCCCGCTCTAGCGGTTACGAGCAGTACTTC
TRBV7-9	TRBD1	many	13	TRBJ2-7	CASSYRGRYEQYF	TGTGCCAGCAGCTACAGGGGACGCTACGAGCAGTACTTC
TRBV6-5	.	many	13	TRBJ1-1	CASSYSRVTEAFF	TGTGCCAGCAGTTACTCGAGGGTAACTGAAGCTTTCTTT
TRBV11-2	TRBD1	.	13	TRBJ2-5	CASSLEGTGTQYF	TGTGCCAGCAGCTTAGAAGGGACAGGGACCCAGTACTTC
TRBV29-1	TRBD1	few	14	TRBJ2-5	CSVAGTGTQETQYF	TGCAGCGTGGCCGGGACAGGGACCCAAGAGACCCAGTACTTC
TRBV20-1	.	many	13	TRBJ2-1	CSAPRVLISEQFF	TGCAGTGCTCCTAGGGTGCTAATCAGTGAGCAGTTCTTC
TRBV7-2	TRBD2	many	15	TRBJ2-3	CASSFTTSGTDTQYF	TGTGCCAGCAGCTTCACGACTAGCGGCACAGATACGCAGTATTTT
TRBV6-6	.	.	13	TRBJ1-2	CASRQQINYGYTF	TGTGCCAGCAGACAACAGATAAACTATGGCTACACCTTC
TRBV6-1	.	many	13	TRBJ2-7	CASTAGSSYEQYF	TGTGCCAGCACGGCAGGGAGCTCCTACGAGCAGTACTTC
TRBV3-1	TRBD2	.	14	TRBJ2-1	CASSQQGTSLGQFF	TGTGCCAGCAGCCAACAGGGGACTAGCCTAGGGCAGTTCTTC
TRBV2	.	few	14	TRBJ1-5	CASGRDATYQPQHF	TGTGCCTCGGGACGGGACGCCACCTATCAGCCCCAGCATTTT
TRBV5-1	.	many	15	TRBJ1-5	CASSLEGSHNQPQHF	TGCGCCAGCAGCTTGGAGGGAAGTCACAATCAGCCCCAGCATTTT
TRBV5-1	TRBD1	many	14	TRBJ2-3	CASRQWTGWDTQYF	TGCGCCAGCAGGCAATGGACAGGGTGGGATACGCAGTATTTT
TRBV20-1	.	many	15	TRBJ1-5	CSATGTAYSNQPQHF	TGCAGTGCTACCGGGACCGCATATAGCAATCAGCCCCAGCATTTT
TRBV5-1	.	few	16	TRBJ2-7	CASSGVRGPRRYEQYF	TGCGCCAGCAGCGGAGTGCGCGGGCCCCGACGGTATGAGCAGTACTTC
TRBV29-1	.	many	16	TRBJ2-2	CSVTGLTTQSTGELFF	TGCAGCGTTACCGGCCTTACCACACAGAGCACCGGGGAGCTGTTTTTT
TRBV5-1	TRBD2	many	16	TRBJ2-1	CASSLEGLARNNEQFF	TGCGCCAGCAGCTTAGAGGGACTAGCGAGGAACAATGAGCAGTTCTTC
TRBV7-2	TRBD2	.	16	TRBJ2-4	CATSFVAGERQNIQYF	TGTGCCACCAGCTTTGTAGCGGGAGAGAGGCAAAACATTCAGTACTTC
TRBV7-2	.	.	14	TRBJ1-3	CASSFGISGNTIYF	TGTGCCAGCAGCTTCGGCATCTCTGGAAACACCATATATTTT
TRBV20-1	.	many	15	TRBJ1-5	CSANVQAAYNQPQHF	TGCAGTGCTAACGTTCAGGCCGCGTACAATCAGCCCCAGCATTTT
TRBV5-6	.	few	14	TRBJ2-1	CASSLWDAYNEQFF	TGTGCCAGCAGCTTGTGGGACGCCTACAATGAGCAGTTCTTC
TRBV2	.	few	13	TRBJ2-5	CASSDSVGETQYF	TGTGCCAGCAGTGATTCTGTTGGAGAGACCCAGTACTTC
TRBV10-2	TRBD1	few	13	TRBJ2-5	CASKHRGQETQYF	TGCGCCAGCAAACACAGGGGGCAGGAGACCCAGTACTTC
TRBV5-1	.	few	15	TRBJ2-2	CASSFFQGGTGELFF	TGCGCCAGCAGCTTCTTCCAGGGGGGGACCGGGGAGCTGTTTTTT
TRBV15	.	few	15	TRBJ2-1	CATSPRVGTSNEQFF	TGTGCCACCAGCCCTCGAGTAGGGACTTCCAATGAGCAGTTCTTC
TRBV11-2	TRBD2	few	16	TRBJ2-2	CASSLGLKVYTGELFF	TGTGCCAGCAGCCTGGGACTAAAGGTCTACACCGGGGAGCTGTTTTTT
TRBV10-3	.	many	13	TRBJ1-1	CAIKRGELSEAFF	TGTGCCATCAAGAGGGGGGAACTGAGCGAAGCTTTCTTT